Listed below are T cell receptor beta chains from one sample, sequenced in a study of long-term antiretroviral therapy in people with HIV. The method was immunoSEQ multiplex PCR; TCRdb's version includes in-frame clones alone and lacks a portion of them. Of some 33,000 clones in the sample, roughly 80% were seen once. The sequencing used unsorted PBMCs, collected 0.6 years after starting antiretroviral therapy. These TCRs come from a man aged 18 to 29 with HIV. The CDR3 runs from the conserved cysteine through the conserved F or W. Size is omitted from some rows. Given values are once, few, many or a class for expanded clones.

>-|TRBJ2-5|TRBV5-5
CASSYQGETQYF
>-|TRBJ2-1|TRBV4-2
CASSQDVPGLAGANEQFF
>-|TRBJ2-7|TRBV27
CASSPTPFAYEQYF
>-|TRBJ2-1|TRBV30
CAWSVRPYPPYNEQFF
>-|TRBJ1-4|TRBV28
CASSPLGRTDEKLFF
>-|TRBJ2-2|TRBV28
CASSSPGDTGELFF
>once|TRBJ1-5|TRBV18
CASSPLPGNSNQPQHF
>-|TRBJ2-7|TRBV7-2
CASSPRPSVQYF
>-|TRBJ2-1|TRBV9
CASSRERQEDEQFF
>-|TRBJ2-7|TRBV27
CASSLQGPIYEQYF
>-|TRBJ2-7|TRBV5-8
CASSLLFGTSYEQYF
>-|TRBJ1-2|TRBV4-3
CASSQGLRGPNYGYTF
>-|TRBJ2-7|TRBV19
CASSLRTAYEQYF
>few|TRBJ2-2|TRBV7-3
CASSLDGTTNTGELFF
>-|TRBJ2-1|TRBV18
CASSKASGINEQFF
>-|TRBJ1-5|TRBV6-1
CASSVVGQVFSNQPQHF
>-|TRBJ1-5|TRBV15
CATSRETYNQPQHF
>-|TRBJ1-1|TRBV7-9
CASSRDSLNTEAFF
>-|TRBJ2-1|TRBV19
CASKEEAAYNEQFF
>-|TRBJ2-6|TRBV7-9
CASSSPGQRSSGANVLTF
>-|TRBJ1-2|TRBV7-8
CASSLAGGQGSYGYTF
>-|TRBJ2-7|TRBV7-2
CASSLTQDSYYEQYF
>-|TRBJ1-4|TRBV18
CASSPDRAANEKLFF
>-|TRBJ1-5|TRBV19
CASSTGRNSNQPQHF
>-|TRBJ2-5|TRBV2
CASSGWETQYF
>-|TRBJ2-1|TRBV28
CASTGQGFEQFF
>-|TRBJ2-7|TRBV19
CASSSRDRGSDEQYF
>-|TRBJ2-1|TRBV4-3
CASSQELAPGSLANEQFF
>-|TRBJ1-1|TRBV18
CASSPSGHSDEAFF
>once|TRBJ2-1|TRBV9
CASSVAPSSYNEQFF
>-|TRBJ2-6|TRBV19
CASSILASGANVLTF
>-|TRBJ2-3|TRBV29-1
CSVEREIPDTQYF
>once|TRBJ2-7|TRBV5-1
CASSLRGADEQYF
>-|TRBJ1-1|TRBV21-1
CASSKKGGDTEAFF
>once|TRBJ2-7|TRBV27
CASSFTPQYEQYF
>-|TRBJ2-2|TRBV18
CASSPHASGGEHRGAVF
>-|TRBJ1-2|TRBV5-1
CASSLGQGATYGYTF
>-|TRBJ2-1|TRBV27
CASSFWVKAGGKAREQFF
>-|TRBJ2-2|TRBV27
CASSPAGGITGELFF
>-|TRBJ2-1|TRBV11-2
CASSLSGGSYNEQFF
>-|TRBJ2-2|TRBV5-5
CASSLGLAGGPNTGELFF
>-|TRBJ2-1|TRBV7-9
CASSLGNAGNEQFF
>-|TRBJ2-1|TRBV27
CASSSGLAYEQFF
>-|TRBJ2-1|TRBV9
CASSVAGIAYNEQFF
>-|TRBJ2-7|TRBV5-6
CASSLGARDTYEQYF
>few|TRBJ2-1|TRBV19
CASSPNMFHEQFF
>-|TRBJ2-1|TRBV5-1
CASSLLINVRTSSYNEQFF
>-|TRBJ2-7|TRBV6-5
CASSYSSSSYEQYF
>-|TRBJ2-2|TRBV11-2
CASSLATGNTGELFF
>-|TRBJ1-3|TRBV7-2
CASSLDRFSGNTIYF
>-|TRBJ2-1|TRBV11-2
CASSFREGRGSYNEQFF
>-|TRBJ1-3|TRBV7-2
CASSLTSVGAPGNTIYF
>-|TRBJ2-5|TRBV6-1
CASSRDKAQETQYF
>-|TRBJ1-5|TRBV28
CASSWYRDRSNQPQHF
>-|TRBJ1-2|TRBV6-6
CASIEPGGYYGYTF
>-|TRBJ2-7|TRBV15
CATSGGLGVSYEQYF
>-|TRBJ2-1|TRBV7-9
CASSLGLAGQFF
>-|TRBJ2-1|TRBV30
CACQEYNEQFF
>-|TRBJ1-1|TRBV29-1
CSVEGGLNTEAFF